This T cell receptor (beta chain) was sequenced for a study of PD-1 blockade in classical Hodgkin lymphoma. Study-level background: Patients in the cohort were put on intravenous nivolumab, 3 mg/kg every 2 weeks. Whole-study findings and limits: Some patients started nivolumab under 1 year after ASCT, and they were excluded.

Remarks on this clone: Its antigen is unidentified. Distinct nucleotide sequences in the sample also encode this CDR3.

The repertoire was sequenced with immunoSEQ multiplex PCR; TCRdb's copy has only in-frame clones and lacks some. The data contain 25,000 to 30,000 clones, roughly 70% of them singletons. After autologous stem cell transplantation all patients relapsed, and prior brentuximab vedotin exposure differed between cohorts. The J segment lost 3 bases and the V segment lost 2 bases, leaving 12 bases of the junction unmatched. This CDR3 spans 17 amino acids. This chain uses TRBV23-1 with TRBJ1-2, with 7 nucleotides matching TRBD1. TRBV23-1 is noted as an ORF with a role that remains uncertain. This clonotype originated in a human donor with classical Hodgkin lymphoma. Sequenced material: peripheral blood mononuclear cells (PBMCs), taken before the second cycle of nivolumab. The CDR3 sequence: CASSQETRRQGDYGYTF. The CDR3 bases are TGCGCCAGCAGTCAAGAAACCCGGAGGCAGGGGGACTATGGCTACACCTTC.